These 30 T cell receptor beta chains were all obtained from the same sample, sequenced in a study of T cells in Graves' hyperthyroidism and ophthalmopathy. Amplification of TCR beta CDR3 regions was performed using RNA transcripts as template. The HTBI primer set served for first-round RT-PCR of the TCR CDR3. A single record per CDR3 protein comes from TCRdb applying MiXCR to the multiplex PCR reads. The repertoire holds 500,000 to 650,000 distinct CDR3 sequences, with 15% to 20% as singletons. The sequenced sample consisted of blood. Receptors were obtained from a middle-aged man with Graves' ophthalmopathy.

This clonotype was observed at least ten times. The chain employs TRBV13 and TRBJ2-7, with a possible D match to TRBD2 (6 bases). The CDR3 loop spans 14 amino acids. CDR1 PRHDT and CDR2 FYEKMQ come from the germline V gene (reference sequence). Trimming stripped 6 bases from V and 1 base from J, with 13 bases between. CDR3 DNA sequence: TGTGCCAGCAGGGACCGGGGAGGTTCCTACGAGCAGTACTTC. The encoded protein is CASRDRGGSYEQYF.

This clonotype was detected many times. V gene TRBV11-2 combines with J gene TRBJ2-3; 14 nucleotides match TRBD2. There are 16 residues in the CDR3. The V segment lost 4 bases and the J segment 5 bases; nucleotides outside the gene matches: 5. Germline CDR1 SGHAT, CDR2 FQNNGV. In DNA form, the CDR3 reads TGTGCCAGCAGCTCCGGGACTAGCGGGAGACAAGATACGCAGTATTTT. Residues: CASSSGTSGRQDTQYF.

This sequence joins TRBV20-1 and TRBJ1-1; a possible D gene is TRBD1 (5 bases). Looked up from germline, CDR1 is DFQATT and CDR2 is SNEGSKA (reference sequence). Trimming shortened V by 5 bases and J by 3 bases, and 7 bases separated the two germline ends. The CDR3 is made up of 11 amino acids. CDR3 sequence reads: CSASGYTEAFF. DNA of the CDR3: TGCAGTGCTTCAGGGTACACTGAAGCTTTCTTT.

The V gene is TRBV7-9, the J gene TRBJ2-1; 7 bases match TRBD2. Trimming at V came to 1 base and at J to 8 bases, leaving 5 bases not matched to a gene. Looked up from germline, CDR1 is SEHNR and CDR2 is FQNEAQ (reference sequence). The CDR3 is 14 amino acids. The DNA of the CDR3 is TGTGCCAGCAGCTTAGTAACTAGCGCGGATGAGCAGTTCTTC. As protein: CASSLVTSADEQFF.

This clonotype was observed a handful of times. The chain joins TRBV15 to TRBJ2-7, with TRBD1 as a possible D gene (5 bases). Trimming removed 0 bases from V and 0 bases from J, with 18 bases in between. The CDR3 contains 18 residues. CDR1 is LNHNV and CDR2 is YYDKDF in the germline V gene (reference sequence). In DNA form, the CDR3 reads TGTGCCACCAGCAGAGATCAGTCCCACAGGATGAGCTCCTACGAGCAGTACTTC. This encodes CATSRDQSHRMSSYEQYF.

The table lists this clonotype with a few counts. The genes are TRBV12-3 or TRBV12-4 and TRBJ1-2; D is undetermined. The CDR3 length is 12 residues. Trimming took off 1 base at V and 10 bases at J, with 10 bases between the two ends. The CDR3 spells CASSLGGSHYTF. DNA for the CDR3: TGTGCCAGCAGTTTAGGAGGCAGTCACTACACCTTC.

This clonotype occurred many times. The V call is TRBV2, the J call TRBJ2-3, with TRBD2 identical over 7 bases. The CDR3 spans 16 residues. The V gene end was trimmed by 2 bases and the J gene end by 2 bases; junction bases not matched to a gene: 7. CDR1 and CDR2 from the germline V gene are SNHLY and FYNNEI. For the CDR3, the DNA is TGTGCCAGCAGTGAAATTCCACGGGAGGTCACAGATACGCAGTATTTT. This encodes CASSEIPREVTDTQYF.

The chain has TRBV19 and TRBJ2-5, with D perhaps being TRBD1 or TRBD2 (6 bases each). Germline CDR1 LNHDA, CDR2 SQIVND (reference sequence). The V end was cut by 4 bases, the J end by 2 bases, with 14 bases between. This CDR3 is built from 15 residues. The CDR3 is CASSRNGGKQETQYF. CDR3 nucleotide sequence: TGTGCCAGTAGTAGGAACGGGGGCAAACAAGAGACCCAGTACTTC.

This clonotype occurred a few times. The gene calls are TRBV7-8 and TRBJ2-7; 10 positions agree with TRBD2. In germline, CDR1 is SGHVS, CDR2 FQNEAQ. The junction had 6 bases not matched to a gene; V was cut back by 1 base and J by 6 bases. The CDR3 extends over 15 amino acids. The CDR3: CASSLVPSGRGEQYF. CDR3 sequence (DNA): TGTGCCAGCAGCTTAGTCCCTAGCGGGAGAGGCGAGCAGTACTTC.

The J gene is TRBJ1-6, the V gene TRBV27; 9 bases match TRBD1. J gave up 3 bases and V 8 bases, and 14 bases lay outside the gene matches. Germline V lookup: CDR1 MNHEY, CDR2 SMNVEV (reference sequence). The length of the CDR3 is 18 residues. CDR3 amino acids: CASSRGQGVPIYNSPLHF. The CDR3 coding sequence is TGTGCCAGCTCTAGGGGACAGGGTGTGCCTATCTATAATTCACCCCTCCACTTT.

The J gene is TRBJ2-7, the V gene TRBV4-3; TRBD1 agrees at 9 bases. The germline V gene has CDR1 LGHNA and CDR2 YSLEER. Unmatched junction bases numbered 3, after V lost 0 bases and J lost 6 bases. This CDR3 comprises 14 residues. This CDR3 reads CASSQDWTGAEQYF. The CDR3 coding sequence is TGCGCCAGCAGCCAAGACTGGACAGGGGCCGAGCAGTACTTC.

The chain links TRBV18 to TRBJ2-7; unclear D gene. V was pared by 3 bases and J by 6 bases, with 9 bases between. Per the germline V gene, CDR1 is KGHSH and CDR2 is LQKENI. The CDR3 contains 12 residues. CDR3 DNA: TGTGCCAGCTCACCGGCGCGAGGCGAGCAGTACTTC. Translation gives CASSPARGEQYF.

CDR3 sequence (DNA): TGCAGCGTTGAAGGGCAGCGGGCGGGTGGCTACACCTTC. This translates into CSVEGQRAGGYTF. The chain employs TRBV29-1 and TRBJ1-2; D is uncertain. Trimming stripped 1 base from V and 7 bases from J, with 13 bases between. The CDR3 covers 13 residues. CDR1 and CDR2 from the germline V gene are SQVTM and ANQGSEA.

Remarks on this clonotype: One base away lies a much larger clone, so this may be a sequencing read error. V usage is TRBV7-8 and J usage is TRBJ2-7; TRBD2 matches 13 bases. The trim removed 7 bases at V and 7 bases at J, leaving 7 bases unmatched. CDR1 SGHVS and CDR2 FQNEAQ come from the germline V gene. This CDR3 has 14 amino acids. The CDR3 DNA reads TGTGCCAGCACCACTAGCGGGGGGGCATGTGAGCAGTACTTC. It codes for CASTTSGGACEQYF. The whole variable domain, remainder taken from reference TRBV7-8 and TRBJ2-7, is GAGVSQSPRYKVAKRGQDVALRCDPISGHVSLFWYQQALGQGPEFLTYFQNEAQLDKSGLPSDRFFAERPEGSVSTLKIQRTQQEDSAVYLCASTTSGGACEQYFGPGTRLTVT.

Only a few counts were recorded for this clonotype. J is TRBJ1-6 and V is TRBV12-3 or TRBV12-4; no reliable D call. V was pared by 5 bases and J by 2 bases, with 16 bases between. The CDR3 totals 17 residues. The CDR3 reads CASSLDTSGAYNSPLHF. In DNA form, the CDR3 reads TGTGCCAGCAGTCTTGACACCTCCGGGGCCTATAATTCACCCCTCCACTTT.

In its sample, this clonotype was seen many times. The chain carries TRBV20-1 and TRBJ2-3; D is perhaps TRBD1 or TRBD2 (5 bases each). The germline V gene encodes CDR1 DFQATT and CDR2 SNEGSKA (reference sequence). The V and J ends lost 0 bases and 4 bases respectively, with 8 bases between them. The CDR3 loop spans 13 amino acids. The CDR3 here is CSARDPGPDTQYF. For the CDR3, the DNA is TGCAGTGCTAGAGATCCGGGACCAGATACGCAGTATTTT.

The rearrangement joins TRBV6-6 to TRBJ1-6; D gene uncertain. V was cut by 2 bases and J by 11 bases, with 19 bases left in between. Germline lookup yields CDR1 MNHNY and CDR2 SVGAGI (reference sequence). The CDR3 is 16 residues long. The DNA of the CDR3 is TGTGCCAGCAGTTACAAAAGAAGCAGGTTTTGGACACCCCTCCACTTT. Encoded protein: CASSYKRSRFWTPLHF.

This clonotype appeared a few times. The chain combines TRBV7-2 with TRBJ2-1; maybe TRBD1 (5 bases). Germline V gene data show CDR1 as SGHTA and CDR2 as FQGNSA. Trimming left V 7 bases short and J 3 bases short, with 16 bases between. This CDR3 has 15 amino acids. This CDR3 reads CASNPPPGFYNEQFF. CDR3 DNA sequence: TGTGCCAGCAACCCTCCGCCAGGGTTCTACAATGAGCAGTTCTTC.

The chain is built from TRBV30 and TRBJ2-7; TRBD1 or TRBD2 may be the D gene (5 bases each). The CDR3 length is 12 residues. V shed 5 bases and J shed 6 bases, with 14 bases lying between them. The germline V gene has CDR1 GTSNPN and CDR2 SVGIG (reference sequence). The CDR3 is CAWGGRASEQYF. The CDR3 DNA reads TGTGCCTGGGGGGGTCGGGCAAGCGAGCAGTACTTC.

This clonotype showed up many times. The chain joins TRBV7-9 to TRBJ2-3; 9 nucleotides agree with TRBD2. The CDR3 runs 15 residues. Germline CDR1 SEHNR, CDR2 FQNEAQ (reference sequence). Germline trimming cut 4 bases from V and 5 bases from J; bases unmatched to any gene: 7. CDR3 residues: CASSSSGTRIDTQYF. CDR3 in DNA: TGTGCCAGCAGCTCTAGCGGGACGAGGATAGATACGCAGTATTTT.

This clonotype was seen many times. This chain joins TRBV11-2 and TRBJ2-4; no firm D call. Trimming shortened V by 1 base and J by 10 bases, and 8 bases separated the two germline ends. The CDR3 spans 12 residues. Germline values: CDR1 SGHAT, CDR2 FQNNGV. The CDR3 nucleotides are TGTGCCAGCAGCTTAGGGTGGGATATTCAGTACTTC. Amino acid sequence: CASSLGWDIQYF. The whole variable domain, remainder taken from reference TRBV11-2 and TRBJ2-4, is EAGVAQSPRYKIIEKRQSVAFWCNPISGHATLYWYQQILGQGPKLLIQFQNNGVVDDSQLPKDRFSAERLKGVDSTLKIQPAKLEDSAVYLCASSLGWDIQYFGAGTRLSVL.

There are many counts of this clonotype. The chain has TRBV7-2 and TRBJ2-3; 7 nucleotides agree with TRBD2. This CDR3 contains 14 residues. With 5 bases clipped from V and 3 bases from J, the junction kept 5 bases outside the gene matches. CDR1 and CDR2 (germline): SGHTA, FQGNSA. Written as DNA, the CDR3 is TGTGCCAGCAGCCGTGGACTAGTGACAGATACGCAGTATTTT. This translates into CASSRGLVTDTQYF.

V is TRBV27 and J is TRBJ2-7, with TRBD1 as a possible D gene (6 bases). Trimming left V 5 bases short and J 5 bases short, with 10 bases between. The V gene's germline CDR1 is MNHEY and CDR2 SMNVEV (reference sequence). The CDR3 consists of 12 residues. The CDR3 here is CASSTGLDEQYF. The DNA of the CDR3 is TGTGCCAGCAGTACAGGGTTGGACGAGCAGTACTTC.

There are a few counts of this clonotype. This may be a read error, as it is one base from a much larger clone. The gene calls are TRBV30 and TRBJ1-2, with a weak D call TRBD1 (5 bases). This CDR3 is built from 14 residues. The germline V gene encodes CDR1 GTSNPN and CDR2 SVGIG (reference sequence). Trimming shortened V by 4 bases and J by 5 bases, and 17 bases separated the two germline ends. The CDR3 nucleotides are TGTGCCTGGACCCCTCAAGGGGCGGTTTATGGCTACACCTTC. Translation: CAWTPQGAVYGYTF.

This clonotype was counted ten times or more. This chain links TRBV3-1 with TRBJ2-7; 8 nucleotides line up with TRBD2. The CDR3 contains 16 residues. V lost 5 bases, J lost 4 bases, and 13 bases stayed unmatched. CDR1 LGHDT and CDR2 YNNKEL come from the germline V gene (reference sequence). As DNA, the CDR3 is TGTGCCAGCAGCGGAAGGGTCACTAGCGGCGCTTACGAGCAGTACTTC. Protein product: CASSGRVTSGAYEQYF.

This clonotype came up a few times. The CDR3 here is CAISNPTGGTQYF. For the CDR3, the DNA is TGTGCCATCAGTAACCCCACCGGGGGGACCCAGTACTTC. The V and J genes are TRBV10-3 and TRBJ2-5; the D gene is possibly TRBD2 (6 bases). V lost 5 bases and J 7 bases, leaving 14 bases between the germline ends. Germline V gene data show CDR1 as ENHRY and CDR2 as SYGVKD. There are 13 residues in the CDR3.

This clonotype has a handful of counts. The chain joins TRBV29-1 to TRBJ1-2; 7 bases align to TRBD1. This CDR3 region has 14 residues. The germline V gene encodes CDR1 SQVTM and CDR2 ANQGSEA. Trimming removed 3 bases from V and 4 bases from J; junction bases left unmatched: 8. This CDR3 is CSVDKVGGLYGYTF. CDR3 nucleotides: TGCAGCGTTGATAAAGTAGGGGGCCTCTATGGCTACACCTTC. The full variable domain, completed using reference TRBV29-1 and TRBJ1-2, is SAVISQKPSRDICQRGTSLTIQCQVDSQVTMMFWYRQQPGQSLTLIATANQGSEATYESGFVIDKFPISRPNLTFSTLTVSNMSPEDSSIYLCSVDKVGGLYGYTFGSGTRLTVV.

This clonotype came up a few times. The V call is TRBV4-2, the J call TRBJ2-1; no firm D call. Trimming shortened V by 0 bases and J by 3 bases, and 3 bases separated the two germline ends. From germline, CDR1 is LGHNA and CDR2 YNFKEQ. This CDR3 region has 13 residues. The CDR3 loop reads CASSQEDYNEQFF. CDR3 DNA sequence: TGTGCCAGCAGCCAAGAGGACTACAATGAGCAGTTCTTC.

This chain uses TRBV7-2 with TRBJ1-6; 7 bases agree with TRBD1. Per the germline V gene, CDR1 is SGHTA and CDR2 is FQGNSA. This CDR3 is built from 15 residues. With V trimmed by 1 base and J by 6 bases, 3 bases remained unmatched. The CDR3 DNA is TGTGCCAGCAGCTTAGGGGGGACAGTTAATTCACCCCTCCACTTT. It specifies CASSLGGTVNSPLHF.

The genes are TRBV28 and TRBJ1-4, with D maybe TRBD1 (5 bases). V dropped 6 bases and J dropped 8 bases, with 13 bases sitting between them. The germline CDR1 and CDR2 sequences are MDHEN and SYDVKM. This CDR3 is 13 amino acids long. This CDR3 reads CASRGQGREKLFF. The CDR3 DNA reads as TGTGCCAGCAGGGGGCAGGGAAGAGAAAAACTGTTTTTT.